The next 27 T cell receptor beta chains were all read from a single sample in a study of blood T cell repertoires in COVID-19. Some clones are missing from TCRdb's copy, which holds only in-frame ones; the method was immunoSEQ multiplex PCR. The sample holds approximately 120,000 clones; 86% are singletons and the top ten take about 17%. Sequencing was done on a sample of peripheral blood. The receptors here all came from a woman between 45 and 60 years old who had recovered from COVID-19.

The V call is TRBV2, the J call TRBJ1-2; 10 bases align to TRBD1. The germline gives CDR1 SNHLY, CDR2 FYNNEI. V lost 3 bases and J lost 4; bases outside the gene matches: 5. This CDR3 has 15 residues. The CDR3 coding sequence is TGTGCCAGCAGTGAGGGGGGGACAGGGGTCTATGGCTACACCTTC. Translation: CASSEGGTGVYGYTF.

The rearrangement uses TRBV19 and TRBJ1-2; 8 nucleotides align to TRBD1. Germline V gene sequence: CDR1 LNHDA, CDR2 SQIVND (reference sequence). This CDR3 has 14 amino acids. V was pared by 5 bases and J by 4 bases, with 6 bases of the junction left unmatched. The CDR3 protein is CASSGQGVPYGYTF. CDR3 nucleotides: TGTGCCAGTAGTGGACAGGGAGTACCCTATGGCTACACCTTC. Filled out from reference TRBV19 and TRBJ1-2, the complete variable domain reads DGGITQSPKYLFRKEGQNVTLSCEQNLNHDAMYWYRQDPGQGLRLIYYSQIVNDFQKGDIAEGYSVSREKKESFPLTVTSAQKNPTAFYLCASSGQGVPYGYTFGSGTRLTVV.

V gene TRBV3-1 (or the pseudogene TRBV3-2) combines with J gene TRBJ2-5, with TRBD1 as a possible D gene (5 bases). This CDR3 is 15 amino acids long. Germline CDR1 reads LGHDT; CDR2 reads YNNKEL (reference sequence). Trimming removed 0 bases from V and 4 bases from J, with 12 bases in between. The CDR3 sequence: CASSQDVRERETQYF. CDR3 sequence (DNA): TGTGCCAGCAGCCAAGATGTCAGGGAAAGAGAGACCCAGTACTTC.

This chain links TRBV5-4 with TRBJ1-3, with 7 bases aligning to TRBD1. Trimming cost V 3 bases and J 2 bases; bases outside gene matches: 14. Germline lookup yields CDR1 SGHNT and CDR2 YYREEE (reference sequence). The CDR3 extends over 18 amino acids. The CDR3 protein is CASSWTLGQHFAGNTIYF. The DNA for the CDR3 is TGTGCCAGCAGCTGGACCTTGGGACAGCACTTCGCTGGAAACACCATATATTTT. The entire variable domain, with the rest obtained from reference TRBV5-4 and TRBJ1-3, is as follows: ETGVTQSPTHLIKTRGQQVTLRCSSQSGHNTVSWYQQALGQGPQFIFQYYREEENGRGNFPPRFSGLQFPNYSSELNVNALELDDSALYLCASSWTLGQHFAGNTIYFGEGSWLTVV.

Only a few counts were recorded for this clone. The chain links TRBV11-3 to TRBJ1-1; D is ambiguous. Germline CDR1 reads SGHNT; CDR2 reads YENEEA. The ends were cut back, 5 bases at V and 1 base at J, with 14 bases in the middle. The CDR3 runs to 15 residues. CDR3 sequence: CASSIRVRSNTEAFF. The CDR3, as DNA: TGTGCCAGCAGCATCCGCGTCAGGTCGAACACTGAAGCTTTCTTT.

The chain recombines TRBV7-2 with TRBJ1-2, with D uncertain. Germline V lookup: CDR1 SGHTA, CDR2 FQGNSA. This CDR3 is 12 amino acids long. The V gene lost 0 bases and the J gene lost 7 bases, with 6 bases spanning the gap. The CDR3: CASSLAGVGYTF. As DNA, the CDR3 is TGTGCCAGCAGCTTAGCCGGGGTTGGCTACACCTTC. Variable domain in full (rest from reference TRBV7-2 and TRBJ1-2): GAGVSQSPSNKVTEKGKDVELRCDPISGHTALYWYRQSLGQGLEFLIYFQGNSAPDKSGLPSDRFSAERTGGSVSTLTIQRTQQEDSAVYLCASSLAGVGYTFGSGTRLTVV.

The V gene is TRBV6-1, the J gene TRBJ1-5, with D possibly matching TRBD1 (6 bases). The CDR3 is 14 amino acids. The V and J ends lost 3 bases and 3 bases respectively, with 9 bases between them. Germline V gene data show CDR1 as MNHNS and CDR2 as SASEGT. The CDR3 nucleotides are TGTGCCAGCAGTGACAGGGGCTACAATCAGCCCCAGCATTTT. As protein: CASSDRGYNQPQHF.

The V gene is TRBV6-5, the J gene TRBJ1-6; D is unclear. V was pared by 6 bases and J by 0 bases, with 9 bases between. The CDR3 length is 15 residues. Germline V lookup: CDR1 MNHEY, CDR2 SVGAGI. CDR3 nucleotide sequence: TGTGCCAGCAGAGCAGGTAGCTCCTATAATTCACCCCTCCACTTT. It yields the protein CASRAGSSYNSPLHF.

The chain joins TRBV11-2 to TRBJ1-3; D is ambiguous. V lost 1 base to trimming and J lost 9 bases, with 19 bases between them. CDR1 and CDR2 (germline): SGHAT, FQNNGV. The CDR3 runs 16 residues. The CDR3 DNA is TGTGCCAGCAGCTTAGGCATCGGAGGACCCTCAGGCACCATATATTTT. The encoded protein is CASSLGIGGPSGTIYF.

V gene TRBV5-5 combines with J gene TRBJ2-3; tentatively, D is TRBD2 (6 bases). The ends were cut back, 1 base at V and 3 bases at J, with 12 bases in the middle. CDR1 and CDR2 (germline): SGHKS, YYEKEE (reference sequence). CDR3 size: 15 residues. The CDR3 region is CASSLRGLQTDTQYF. The CDR3 DNA reads TGTGCCAGCAGCTTGAGGGGACTCCAGACAGATACGCAGTATTTT.

The chain links TRBV7-2 to TRBJ1-1; D not resolved. Germline loops: CDR1 SGHTA, CDR2 FQGNSA. Trimming left V 11 bases short and J 0 bases short, with 19 bases between. This CDR3 region has 15 residues. This CDR3 is CALSLSSMLNTEAFF. The CDR3 DNA reads TGTGCCCTTTCCTTATCGAGTATGCTGAACACTGAAGCTTTCTTT.

The chain carries TRBV2 and TRBJ2-6; TRBD1 aligns across 9 bases. The ends lost 7 bases at V and 0 bases at J; junction bases unmatched: 7. The CDR3 contains 17 residues. From germline, CDR1 is SNHLY and CDR2 FYNNEI. The CDR3 sequence: CASNRDRAVSGANVLTF. As DNA, the CDR3 is TGTGCCAGCAACCGGGACAGGGCTGTCTCTGGGGCCAACGTCCTGACTTTC.

This clone was recorded once. The chain uses TRBV7-4 and TRBJ2-3; 13 bases match TRBD2. This CDR3 has 17 amino acids. Unmatched junction bases numbered 1, after V lost 1 base and J lost 0 bases. Per germline, CDR1 SGHVT and CDR2 SQSDAQ. As DNA, the CDR3 is TGTGCCAGCAGCTTAGGACTAGCGGGGGGAAGCACAGATACGCAGTATTTT. It translates to CASSLGLAGGSTDTQYF.

The chain uses TRBV27 and TRBJ1-2; TRBD1 matches 11 bases. This CDR3 spans 14 amino acids. The junction had 5 bases not matched to a gene; V was cut back by 4 bases and J by 7 bases. Germline V gives CDR1 MNHEY, CDR2 SMNVEV (reference sequence). CDR3 nucleotide sequence: TGTGCCAGCAGTTGGACAGGGGGCTTTAGTGGCTACACCTTC. Amino acids: CASSWTGGFSGYTF.

The rearrangement uses TRBV9 and TRBJ2-1, with TRBD2 matching 8 bases. Germline CDR1 is SGDLS and CDR2 is YYNGEE. The CDR3 runs to 16 residues. The trim removed 1 base at V and 0 bases at J, leaving 3 bases unmatched. The CDR3 DNA sequence: TGTGCCAGCAGCGTATCCGGGACTAGCTCCTACAATGAGCAGTTCTTC. Its protein is CASSVSGTSSYNEQFF.

V is TRBV6-5 and J is TRBJ2-7, with a possible D match to TRBD2 (6 bases). The germline gives CDR1 MNHEY, CDR2 SVGAGI. This CDR3 is built from 13 residues. The V and J ends lost 4 bases and 4 bases respectively, with 11 bases between them. The CDR3 loop is CASSWGRGYEQYF. In nucleotides, the CDR3 is TGTGCCAGCAGTTGGGGCCGGGGGTACGAGCAGTACTTC.

A few counts support this clone. The CDR3 DNA sequence: TGTGCCAGCAGCTTTACGGGGGCTGGAAACACCATATATTTT. Encoded protein: CASSFTGAGNTIYF. The chain is built from TRBV5-4 and TRBJ1-3; weak D call: TRBD1 (5 bases). Germline values: CDR1 SGHNT, CDR2 YYREEE (reference sequence). V lost 2 bases to trimming and J lost 2 bases, with 8 bases between them. CDR3 size: 14 residues.

The chain links TRBV27 to TRBJ2-7; tentative D call: TRBD1 (6 bases). Germline values: CDR1 MNHEY, CDR2 SMNVEV (reference sequence). The ends were cut back, 5 bases at V and 0 bases at J, with 26 bases in the middle. CDR3 length: 19 residues. The CDR3 sequence: CASSGGWLESKKSSYEQYF. CDR3 sequence (DNA): TGTGCCAGCAGTGGGGGCTGGCTGGAAAGCAAGAAAAGCTCCTACGAGCAGTACTTC.

J is TRBJ2-7 and V is TRBV19; tentatively, D is TRBD2 (6 bases). Germline V gene data show CDR1 as LNHDA and CDR2 as SQIVND (reference sequence). There are 15 residues in the CDR3. V was clipped by 10 bases and J by 0 bases, with 19 bases between them. In DNA, the CDR3 is TGTGCCACCGCAGCGGAACTAGCAGGCTCCTACGAGCAGTACTTC. It encodes CATAAELAGSYEQYF. Looking up the rest from reference TRBV19 and TRBJ2-7 gives the full variable domain: DGGITQSPKYLFRKEGQNVTLSCEQNLNHDAMYWYRQDPGQGLRLIYYSQIVNDFQKGDIAEGYSVSREKKESFPLTVTSAQKNPTAFYLCATAAELAGSYEQYFGPGTRLTVT.

The chain uses TRBV4-1 and TRBJ1-2; maybe TRBD1 (5 bases). V was shortened by 1 base and J by 1 base, with 13 bases between the two germline ends. The CDR3 length is 16 residues. Germline values: CDR1 MGHRA, CDR2 YSYEKL. The DNA for the CDR3 is TGCGCCAGCAGCCAAGCCGAGGCAGGGATTAACTATGGCTACACCTTC. Its translation is CASSQAEAGINYGYTF.

The J gene is TRBJ2-7, the V gene TRBV5-1; D unresolved. Germline-derived CDR1 and CDR2 are SGHRS and YFSETQ. The CDR3 contains 13 residues. The V and J ends lost 1 base and 2 bases respectively, with 7 bases between them. The CDR3: CASSLYTAYEQYF. CDR3 bases: TGCGCCAGCAGCTTGTATACGGCCTACGAGCAGTACTTC.

V is TRBV19 and J is TRBJ2-1; TRBD2 agrees at 13 bases. The junction had 12 bases not matched to a gene; V was cut back by 5 bases and J by 5 bases. This CDR3 region has 18 residues. CDR1 is LNHDA, CDR2 SQIVND, per germline (reference sequence). The CDR3 spells CASSSRTSGRSKDNEQFF. The DNA of the CDR3 is TGTGCCAGTAGTTCACGGACTAGCGGGAGATCTAAAGACAATGAGCAGTTCTTC.

V usage is TRBV7-2 and J usage is TRBJ2-4; D might be TRBD2 (6 bases). CDR3 length: 13 residues. V lost 1 base to trimming and J lost 5 bases, with 6 bases between them. Germline CDR1 reads SGHTA; CDR2 reads FQGNSA. The CDR3 here is CASSLERENIQYF. CDR3 in DNA: TGTGCCAGCAGCTTAGAGCGGGAAAACATTCAGTACTTC.

This chain links TRBV18 with TRBJ1-1; 8 bases fit TRBD1. Trimming removed 6 bases from V and 0 bases from J; junction bases left unmatched: 3. The CDR3 totals 14 residues. Germline CDR1 is KGHSH and CDR2 is LQKENI. The CDR3 is CASSGDRMNTEAFF. DNA for the CDR3: TGTGCCAGCTCCGGGGACAGGATGAACACTGAAGCTTTCTTT.

The chain carries TRBV19 and TRBJ2-3, with a weak D call TRBD2 (6 bases). V was trimmed by 5 bases and J by 0 bases, leaving 9 bases between them. CDR1 and CDR2 from the germline V gene are LNHDA and SQIVND (reference sequence). The CDR3 runs 14 residues. CDR3 nucleotide sequence: TGTGCCAGTAGTGGGAGGATTAGCACAGATACGCAGTATTTT. Protein: CASSGRISTDTQYF.

This sequence joins TRBV12-5 and TRBJ2-1; possible D gene TRBD1, 6 bases. CDR1 is LGHNT and CDR2 is FRNRAP in the germline V gene. Trimming left V 1 base short and J 13 bases short, with 14 bases between. This CDR3 region has 13 residues. Here the CDR3 reads CASGLGADRGQFF. The CDR3 DNA follows: TGTGCTAGTGGTTTGGGAGCGGACAGAGGACAGTTCTTC.

V usage is TRBV9 and J usage is TRBJ1-2; 11 bases align to TRBD1. The germline gives CDR1 SGDLS, CDR2 YYNGEE. The CDR3 covers 14 residues. V lost 2 bases to trimming and J lost 6 bases; unmatched junction nucleotides: 3. The CDR3: CASSVGQGAHGYTF. CDR3 in DNA: TGTGCCAGCAGCGTCGGACAGGGGGCGCATGGCTACACCTTC.